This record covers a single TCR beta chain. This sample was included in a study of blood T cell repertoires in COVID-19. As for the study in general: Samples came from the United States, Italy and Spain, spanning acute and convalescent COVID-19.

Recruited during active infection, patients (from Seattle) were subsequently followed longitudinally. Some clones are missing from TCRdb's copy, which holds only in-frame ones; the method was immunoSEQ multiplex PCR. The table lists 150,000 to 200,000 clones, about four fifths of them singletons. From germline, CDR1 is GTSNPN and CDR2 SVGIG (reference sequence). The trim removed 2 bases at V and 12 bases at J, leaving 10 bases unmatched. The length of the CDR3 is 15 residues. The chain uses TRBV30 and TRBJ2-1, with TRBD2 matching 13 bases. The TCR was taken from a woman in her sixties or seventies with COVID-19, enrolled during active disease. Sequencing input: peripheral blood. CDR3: CAWSSGTSGNRGQFF. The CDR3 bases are TGTGCCTGGAGTTCCGGGACTAGCGGGAATAGGGGGCAGTTCTTC. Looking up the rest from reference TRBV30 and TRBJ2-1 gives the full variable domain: SQTIHQWPATLVQPVGSPLSLECTVEGTSNPNLYWYRQAAGRGLQLLFYSVGIGQISSEVPQNLSASRPQDRQFILSSKKLLLSDSGFYLCAWSSGTSGNRGQFFGPGTRLTVL.